This T cell receptor (beta chain) is drawn from a study of beta chain features in type 1 diabetes. Study details: There were around 100,000,000 sorted cells examined across all samples. Study-wide points: The cDNA sequencing approach could over-represent high-TCR-expressing cells. In every one of the four CD4+ subsets, TCRB CDR3s were moderately but significantly shorter in Type 1 diabetes patients.

This clone appeared a few times. Its antigen remains unidentified. The CDR3 length is 15 residues. Germline loops: CDR1 SQVTM, CDR2 ANQGSEA. The V and J ends lost 4 bases and 4 bases respectively, with 19 bases between them. Expressed TCRB transcripts were sequenced because the isolated RNA had all been reverse transcribed beforehand. TCRdb keeps only in-frame clones here, not all; method: immunoSEQ multiplex PCR. Of about 150,000 clones listed, under 9.5% are singletons. The sequencing input was central memory CD4+ T cells from blood. This sequence originates from a man aged 18-30 years in good health. J is TRBJ1-2 and V is TRBV29-1; perhaps TRBD1 as D (5 bases). CDR3 sequence reads: CSVGGEGLAFYGYTF. DNA of the CDR3: TGCAGCGTTGGGGGCGAAGGCCTCGCCTTCTATGGCTACACCTTC.